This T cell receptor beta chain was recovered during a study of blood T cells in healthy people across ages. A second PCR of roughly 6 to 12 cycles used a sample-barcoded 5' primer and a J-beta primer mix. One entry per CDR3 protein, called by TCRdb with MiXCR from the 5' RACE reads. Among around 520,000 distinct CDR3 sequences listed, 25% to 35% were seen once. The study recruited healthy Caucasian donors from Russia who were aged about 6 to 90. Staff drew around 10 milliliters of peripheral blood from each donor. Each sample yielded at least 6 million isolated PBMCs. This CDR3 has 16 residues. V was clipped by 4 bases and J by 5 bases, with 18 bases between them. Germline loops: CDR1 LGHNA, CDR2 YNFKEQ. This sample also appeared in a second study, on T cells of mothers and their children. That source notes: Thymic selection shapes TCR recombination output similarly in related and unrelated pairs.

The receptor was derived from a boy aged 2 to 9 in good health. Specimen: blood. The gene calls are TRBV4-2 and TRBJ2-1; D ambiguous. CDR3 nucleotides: TGTGCCAGCAGCCTAAGAATGGCTGGTCCAAACAATGAGCAGTTCTTC. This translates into CASSLRMAGPNNEQFF.